Shown below are 25 T cell receptor beta chains from a single sample sequenced in a study of CD8+ T cells in alopecia areata. Treatment described: oral pan-JAK inhibitor, 5-10 mg twice daily. RNA extraction was followed by reverse transcription into cDNA, which acted as the sequencing template. TCRdb keeps only in-frame clones here, not all; method: immunoSEQ multiplex PCR. Of some 190,000 clones in the sample, 50% to 70% were seen once. Sequenced material: CD4+ T cells sorted from blood, taken around week 50, from a patient treated with tofacitinib. These receptors originate from a human donor with alopecia areata.

This clone was counted between two and nine times. CDR3 DNA: TGTGCCAGCAGGGCCGCGGGGATTTCGGGGAACACTGAAGCTTTCTTT. It is translated as CASRAAGISGNTEAFF. The chain uses TRBV6-6 and TRBJ1-1, with D uncertain. The CDR3 has 16 amino acids. From germline, CDR1 is MNHNY and CDR2 SVGAGI (reference sequence). With 6 bases removed from V and 1 base from J, the gap between germline ends came to 18 bases.

The chain employs TRBV7-6 and TRBJ2-3; possibly TRBD2 for D (6 bases). The germline CDR1 and CDR2 sequences are SGHVS and FNYEAQ. This CDR3 spans 13 amino acids. The V end was cut by 6 bases, the J end by 0 bases, with 7 bases between. The CDR3 here is CASRRDSTDTQYF. In nucleotides, the CDR3 is TGTGCCAGCAGGCGGGACAGCACAGATACGCAGTATTTT.

The rearrangement joins TRBV29-1 to TRBJ1-1; perhaps TRBD1 as D (5 bases). V lost 4 bases to trimming and J lost 5 bases, with 14 bases between them. The CDR3 consists of 13 residues. The germline gives CDR1 SQVTM, CDR2 ANQGSEA. In DNA form, the CDR3 reads TGCAGCGTTGGGGGGAAAATAAGAACTGAAGCTTTCTTT. It translates to CSVGGKIRTEAFF. The whole variable domain, remainder taken from reference TRBV29-1 and TRBJ1-1, is SAVISQKPSRDICQRGTSLTIQCQVDSQVTMMFWYRQQPGQSLTLIATANQGSEATYESGFVIDKFPISRPNLTFSTLTVSNMSPEDSSIYLCSVGGKIRTEAFFGQGTRLTVV.

As regards this clone: The sample carries other DNA sequences with the same CDR3. The rearrangement links TRBV20-1 to TRBJ1-1; the D is unclear. The CDR3 contains 11 residues. Trimming left V 3 bases short and J 1 base short, with 3 bases between. Germline V lookup: CDR1 DFQATT, CDR2 SNEGSKA (reference sequence). The DNA for the CDR3 is TGCAGTGCTAGGTGGAACACTGAAGCTTTCTTT. Encoded protein: CSARWNTEAFF.

This chain links TRBV29-1 with TRBJ1-2; D remains ambiguous. Trimming removed 6 bases from V and 6 bases from J, with 11 bases in between. The CDR3 length is 11 residues. The germline gives CDR1 SQVTM, CDR2 ANQGSEA. CDR3 DNA: TGCAGCGTCGGGCGGGCGGATGGCTACACCTTC. This translates into CSVGRADGYTF.

The table lists this clone with a few counts. The chain carries TRBV7-2 and TRBJ2-1; D might be TRBD2 (5 bases). Deletions cut 3 bases from V and 2 bases from J, with 11 bases between. This CDR3 is 15 amino acids long. Germline lookup yields CDR1 SGHTA and CDR2 FQGNSA. The CDR3 loop is CASSFVAFTYNEQFF. The CDR3 coding sequence is TGTGCCAGCAGCTTTGTAGCGTTTACCTACAATGAGCAGTTCTTC.

This rearrangement joins TRBV4-2 to TRBJ2-7; a possible D gene is TRBD2 (5 bases). Germline values: CDR1 LGHNA, CDR2 YNFKEQ. CDR3 size: 15 residues. The ends were cut back, 0 bases at V and 6 bases at J, with 15 bases in the middle. CDR3 residues: CASSQDPSTSGEQYF. The CDR3 DNA reads as TGTGCCAGCAGCCAAGACCCCTCCACTAGTGGCGAGCAGTACTTC.

The rearrangement uses TRBV7-6 and TRBJ2-3; TRBD1 aligns across 9 bases. CDR1 and CDR2 from the germline V gene are SGHVS and FNYEAQ. The CDR3 runs 15 residues. Trimming at V came to 3 bases and at J to 5 bases, leaving 6 bases not matched to a gene. The CDR3 DNA reads TGTGCCAGCAGCTTGAGGGGACAGGGTATAGATACGCAGTATTTT. Translation: CASSLRGQGIDTQYF. Filled out from reference TRBV7-6 and TRBJ2-3, the complete variable domain reads GAGVSQSPRYKVTKRGQDVALRCDPISGHVSLYWYRQALGQGPEFLTYFNYEAQQDKSGLPNDRFSAERPEGSISTLTIQRTEQRDSAMYRCASSLRGQGIDTQYFGPGTRLTVL.

J is TRBJ2-2 and V is TRBV5-6, with D perhaps matching TRBD1 (6 bases). Germline V lookup: CDR1 SGHDT, CDR2 YYEEEE. CDR3 length: 15 residues. The V gene lost 3 bases and the J gene lost 0 bases, with 9 bases spanning the gap. Here the CDR3 reads CASSWGLANTGELFF. CDR3 coding DNA: TGTGCCAGCAGCTGGGGGCTAGCGAACACCGGGGAGCTGTTTTTT. Supplemented by reference TRBV5-6 and TRBJ2-2, the full variable domain reads DAGVTQSPTHLIKTRGQQVTLRCSPKSGHDTVSWYQQALGQGPQFIFQYYEEEERQRGNFPDRFSGHQFPNYSSELNVNALLLGDSALYLCASSWGLANTGELFFGEGSRLTVL.

Concerning this clone itself: Other DNA sequences in this specimen translate into the identical CDR3. V and J are TRBV20-1 and TRBJ2-5; no clear D gene. The CDR3 consists of 10 residues. The V end lost 5 bases, the J end lost 5 bases, and 6 bases lay between the germline ends. The germline CDR1 and CDR2 sequences are DFQATT and SNEGSKA (reference sequence). CDR3 bases: TGCAGTGCTCGTAAGGAGACCCAGTACTTC. Encoded protein: CSARKETQYF.

This clone occurred a few times. The gene calls are TRBV6-1 and TRBJ2-1; 8 bases line up with TRBD2. V dropped 3 bases and J dropped 6; count of bases not matched to a gene: 7. Germline V gene sequence: CDR1 MNHNS, CDR2 SASEGT. The CDR3 contains 15 residues. CDR3 residues: CASSDSSGGPNEQFF. Here the CDR3 DNA reads TGTGCCAGCAGTGACTCCTCGGGGGGGCCCAATGAGCAGTTCTTC.

The V call is TRBV29-1, the J call TRBJ2-5; D remains ambiguous. V was trimmed by 4 bases and J by 2 bases, leaving 11 bases between them. The CDR3 contains 13 residues. The germline gives CDR1 SQVTM, CDR2 ANQGSEA. The CDR3 reads CSVGGIAQETQYF. The CDR3 nucleotides read TGCAGCGTTGGTGGGATCGCACAAGAGACCCAGTACTTC. Drawing the rest from reference TRBV29-1 and TRBJ2-5, the complete variable domain is SAVISQKPSRDICQRGTSLTIQCQVDSQVTMMFWYRQQPGQSLTLIATANQGSEATYESGFVIDKFPISRPNLTFSTLTVSNMSPEDSSIYLCSVGGIAQETQYFGPGTRLLVL.

This rearrangement joins TRBV7-2 to TRBJ2-5; the D is unclear. Per the germline V gene, CDR1 is SGHTA and CDR2 is FQGNSA. The length of the CDR3 is 13 residues. Trimming took off 5 bases at V and 4 bases at J, with 11 bases between the two ends. This CDR3 reads CASSRNWGETQYF. For the CDR3, the DNA is TGTGCCAGCAGCCGAAATTGGGGAGAGACCCAGTACTTC.

The chain employs TRBV30 and TRBJ2-1; D remains ambiguous. The germline V and J ends were trimmed by 1 base and 8 bases, with 3 bases remaining between them. Per germline, CDR1 GTSNPN and CDR2 SVGIG (reference sequence). This CDR3 comprises 10 residues. The CDR3 sequence: CAWSGHEQFF. The CDR3 region has the DNA TGTGCCTGGAGTGGTCATGAGCAGTTCTTC. Full variable domain (missing parts from reference TRBV30 and TRBJ2-1): SQTIHQWPATLVQPVGSPLSLECTVEGTSNPNLYWYRQAAGRGLQLLFYSVGIGQISSEVPQNLSASRPQDRQFILSSKKLLLSDSGFYLCAWSGHEQFFGPGTRLTVL.

The V gene is TRBV30, the J gene TRBJ1-1; the D is unclear. From germline, CDR1 is GTSNPN and CDR2 SVGIG (reference sequence). V shed 0 bases and J shed 4 bases, with 12 bases lying between them. The CDR3 runs 14 residues. CDR3 in amino acids: CAWSVGQTGTEAFF. The DNA for the CDR3 is TGTGCCTGGAGTGTTGGGCAGACGGGCACTGAAGCTTTCTTT. Using reference TRBV30 and TRBJ1-1 for the parts outside the CDR3, the full variable domain is SQTIHQWPATLVQPVGSPLSLECTVEGTSNPNLYWYRQAAGRGLQLLFYSVGIGQISSEVPQNLSASRPQDRQFILSSKKLLLSDSGFYLCAWSVGQTGTEAFFGQGTRLTVV.

This clone has just one count. The gene calls are TRBV5-1 and TRBJ2-5, with D unresolved. Germline CDR1 and CDR2: SGHRS and YFSETQ. The CDR3 runs 14 residues. V lost 3 bases, J lost 2 bases, and 11 bases lay in between. For the CDR3, the DNA is TGCGCCAGCAGCTCCACTCGCTTGCAAGAGACCCAGTACTTC. The encoded protein is CASSSTRLQETQYF.

This chain connects TRBV29-1 to TRBJ1-1; no clear D gene. Germline V gene lookup returns CDR1 SQVTM and CDR2 ANQGSEA. CDR3 length equals 13 residues. Trimming took off 2 bases at V and 1 base at J, with 8 bases between the two ends. CDR3 sequence (DNA): TGCAGCGTTGAACACCCATCGAACACTGAAGCTTTCTTT. Translated, it gives CSVEHPSNTEAFF.

The V call is TRBV11-1, the J call TRBJ2-7; the D is unclear. Germline assignment: CDR1 SGHAT and CDR2 FQDESV (reference sequence). This CDR3 is built from 17 residues. Trimming pared 1 base from V and 0 bases from J, leaving 16 bases between. The DNA of the CDR3 is TGTGCCAGCAGCTTAGGATCGTTCAGGAACAGCTCCTACGAGCAGTACTTC. It encodes CASSLGSFRNSSYEQYF.

V usage is TRBV6-9 and J usage is TRBJ2-7; 9 positions agree with TRBD2. From germline, CDR1 is MNHGY and CDR2 SVAAGI. The CDR3 length is 17 residues. Trimming cost V 5 bases and J 1 base; bases outside gene matches: 12. CDR3 loop: CASSDERGAERSYEQYF. The CDR3 DNA reads as TGTGCCAGCAGTGATGAGCGGGGGGCAGAGAGGTCCTACGAGCAGTACTTC.

The rearrangement links TRBV29-1 to TRBJ2-7, with 11 bases fitting TRBD1. Germline V CDR1 and CDR2: SQVTM, ANQGSEA. With 5 bases clipped from V and 3 bases from J, the junction kept 6 bases outside the gene matches. The CDR3 is 14 residues long. This chain's CDR3 is CSVNKGTGGYEQYF. CDR3 in DNA: TGCAGCGTTAACAAGGGGACAGGGGGCTACGAGCAGTACTTC.

This chain's CDR3 is CSVEDRGGAGGYTF. CDR3 nucleotides: TGCAGCGTTGAAGATCGAGGGGGCGCGGGTGGCTACACCTTC. J is TRBJ1-2 and V is TRBV29-1, with 7 bases fitting TRBD1. V trimming: 0 bases; J trimming: 7 bases; junction bases outside the gene matches: 8. Germline V gene lookup returns CDR1 SQVTM and CDR2 ANQGSEA. The CDR3 consists of 14 residues. The full variable domain, completed using reference TRBV29-1 and TRBJ1-2, is SAVISQKPSRDICQRGTSLTIQCQVDSQVTMMFWYRQQPGQSLTLIATANQGSEATYESGFVIDKFPISRPNLTFSTLTVSNMSPEDSSIYLCSVEDRGGAGGYTFGSGTRLTVV.

J is TRBJ2-1 and V is TRBV29-1, with 8 bases that match TRBD1. V lost 5 bases to trimming and J lost 6 bases; unmatched junction nucleotides: 3. Germline CDR1 and CDR2: SQVTM and ANQGSEA. CDR3 size: 12 residues. The CDR3 loop reads CSVKDRVNEQFF. CDR3 coding DNA: TGCAGCGTTAAGGACAGGGTCAATGAGCAGTTCTTC.

The chain has TRBV7-9 and TRBJ1-2; 7 positions agree with TRBD1. The CDR3 loop spans 14 amino acids. J gave up 5 bases and V 1 base, and 4 bases lay outside the gene matches. Germline V lookup: CDR1 SEHNR, CDR2 FQNEAQ (reference sequence). The CDR3 sequence is CASSLEGRGYGYTF. The CDR3 nucleotides are TGTGCCAGCAGCTTAGAGGGCAGGGGGTATGGCTACACCTTC.

The chain employs TRBV7-7 and TRBJ2-5; TRBD1 aligns across 9 bases. This CDR3 has 13 residues. The V and J ends lost 5 bases and 3 bases, in that order; junction bases with no gene match: 1. Germline CDR1 reads SSHAT; CDR2 reads FNYEAQ (reference sequence). For the CDR3, the DNA is TGTGCCAGCAGCCGGGACAGGGAAGAGACCCAGTACTTC. Its protein is CASSRDREETQYF.

V is TRBV5-1 and J is TRBJ1-1; D not certain. Deletions cut 4 bases from V and 0 bases from J, with 7 bases between. CDR1 and CDR2 (germline): SGHRS, YFSETQ. The CDR3 extends over 13 amino acids. The CDR3 sequence is CASSETLNTEAFF. CDR3 DNA: TGCGCCAGCAGCGAGACCTTGAACACTGAAGCTTTCTTT.